A selection of T cell receptor beta chains follows, all from one sample in a study of OX40 agonist ivuxolimab in advanced cancers. Measured with immunoSEQ multiplex PCR; TCRdb has only the in-frame clones, and not every one. The sample has under 65,000 clones, approximately 91% seen once. The sequences come from CD4+ or CD8+ T cells sorted from blood, collected in a trial of the OX40 agonist ivuxolimab. These receptors were collected from an adult with an advanced solid tumor such as melanoma, head and neck, liver or kidney cancer. The CDR3 runs from the conserved cysteine through the conserved F or W. D genes are given only for firm matches. The size of a clone is reported for some rows only, either as once, few or many, or as a class for expanded clones.

CDR3aa	CDR3nt	abundance	v_gene	d_gene	j_gene
CASSVAGRDTEAFF	TGTGCCAGCAGCGTAGCGGGCAGGGACACTGAAGCTTTCTTT	NA	TRBV9	NA	TRBJ1-1
CASSATGSGYTF	TGTGCCAGCAGTGCTACAGGTAGCGGCTACACCTTC	NA	TRBV6-5	NA	TRBJ1-2
CASSYLGQRNTEAFF	TGCGCCAGCAGCTACCTAGGACAGAGGAACACTGAAGCTTTCTTT	NA	TRBV5-1	NA	TRBJ1-1
CASSEQKGLKQSAQHF	TGTGCCAGCAGCGAACAAAAGGGTTTAAAGCAATCAGCCCAGCATTTT	NA	TRBV9	NA	TRBJ1-5
CASSENSLDYGYTF	TGTGCCAGCAGTGAAAACTCTCTGGACTATGGCTACACCTTC	NA	TRBV6-1	NA	TRBJ1-2
CASSRPLGESNQPQHF	TGTGCCAGCAGTCGCCCTCTGGGGGAGAGCAATCAGCCCCAGCATTTT	NA	TRBV28	NA	TRBJ1-5
CASSRGGRLSYEQYF	TGTGCCAGCAGTCGCGGGGGCCGACTCTCCTACGAGCAGTACTTC	NA	TRBV6-6	NA	TRBJ2-7
CASSRGSRDRSRYNEQFF	TGCGCCAGCAGCCGGGGGAGTAGGGACAGGAGCCGCTACAATGAGCAGTTCTTC	once	TRBV4-1	TRBD1	TRBJ2-1
CSAYSVNIQYF	TGCAGTGCATATAGCGTTAACATTCAGTACTTC	NA	TRBV20-1	NA	TRBJ2-4
CASRGYNSPLHF	TGCGCCAGCAGAGGCTATAATTCACCCCTCCACTTT	NA	TRBV10-2	NA	TRBJ1-6
CASSQYVVVAGQGNREQYF	TGCGCCAGCAGTCAATATGTCGTAGTTGCGGGACAGGGGAATAGAGAGCAGTACTTC	NA	TRBV23-1	TRBD1	TRBJ2-7
CASRPGLRDEQYF	TGTGCCAGCAGGCCTGGTTTGCGGGACGAGCAGTACTTC	NA	TRBV5-4	NA	TRBJ2-7
CASSLGGTSNTEAFF	TGCGCCAGCAGCTTGGGAGGGACATCGAACACTGAAGCTTTCTTT	NA	TRBV5-1	NA	TRBJ1-1
CASSQDPQGGVSRFF	TGTGCCAGCAGCCAAGATCCACAGGGGGGGGTTAGTCGGTTTTTT	NA	TRBV4-2	TRBD1	TRBJ1-4
CASSYGTGGTNQPQHF	TGCGCCAGCAGCTATGGGACAGGAGGGACTAATCAGCCCCAGCATTTT	NA	TRBV5-1	TRBD1	TRBJ1-5
CSVERTGGRYGYTF	TGCAGCGTTGAGAGGACAGGGGGCCGCTATGGCTACACCTTC	NA	TRBV29-1	TRBD1	TRBJ1-2
CASSQDRGREQFF	TGCGCCAGCAGCCAAGATCGGGGGCGGGAGCAGTTCTTC	medium-sized	TRBV4-1	NA	TRBJ2-1
CASSLHLTVLNIQYF	TGTGCCAGCAGCTTACATCTGACAGTCTTAAACATTCAGTACTTC	NA	TRBV7-9	NA	TRBJ2-4
CASSLGNPDTQYF	TGTGCCAGCAGCTTAGGTAATCCAGATACGCAGTATTTT	once	TRBV11-2	NA	TRBJ2-3
CSGAAHGNTIYF	TGCAGCGGGGCGGCGCATGGAAACACCATATATTTT	NA	TRBV29-1	NA	TRBJ1-3
CASSTGRGGWNTEAFF	TGTGCCAGCAGCACGGGACGGGGGGGATGGAACACTGAAGCTTTCTTT	few	TRBV11-1	NA	TRBJ1-1
CASSLDSPKTQYF	TGTGCCAGCAGCTTAGACAGCCCGAAGACCCAGTACTTC	NA	TRBV11-1	NA	TRBJ2-5
CASSFDRGNQPQHF	TGTGCCAGCAGCTTCGACAGGGGTAATCAGCCCCAGCATTTT	NA	TRBV7-9	TRBD1	TRBJ1-5
CASSLRDRREKLFF	TGCGCCAGCAGCCTACGGGACAGAAGAGAAAAACTGTTTTTT	once	TRBV5-1	TRBD1	TRBJ1-4
CASSLGERRGGRETQYF	TGTGCCAGCAGCTTGGGGGAGCGGCGGGGAGGTCGGGAGACCCAGTACTTC	NA	TRBV5-4	NA	TRBJ2-5
CASSFDNEQFF	TGTGCCAGCAGCTTTGACAATGAGCAGTTCTTC	few	TRBV7-9	NA	TRBJ2-1
CSVEVGEDTQYF	TGCAGCGTTGAAGTGGGGGAAGATACGCAGTATTTT	NA	TRBV29-1	NA	TRBJ2-3
CASSLGGPRETQYF	TGTGCCAGCAGCTTGGGGGGCCCCCGGGAGACCCAGTACTTC	NA	TRBV11-2	NA	TRBJ2-5
CASSPGGAEQPQHF	TGTGCCAGCTCACCCGGGGGGGCTGAGCAGCCCCAGCATTTT	NA	TRBV18	NA	TRBJ1-5
CASSRTGATYEQYF	TGTGCCAGCAGCCGGACAGGGGCAACCTACGAGCAGTACTTC	NA	TRBV28	TRBD1	TRBJ2-7
CAPRRRKKGGELFF	TGTGCCCCCCGACGCCGGAAGAAGGGCGGGGAGCTGTTTTTT	NA	TRBV21-1	NA	TRBJ2-2
CASSRGTAGLNSPLHF	TGCGCCAGCAGTCGTGGGACTGCGGGCCTTAATTCACCCCTCCACTTT	NA	TRBV5-1	NA	TRBJ1-6
CASSSPWRGISYEQYF	TGTGCCAGCAGTTCCCCATGGCGGGGAATTTCATACGAGCAGTACTTC	once	TRBV28	NA	TRBJ2-7
CASSVLQGTNEKLFF	TGCGCCAGCAGCGTGCTACAGGGAACTAATGAAAAACTGTTTTTT	NA	TRBV5-1	NA	TRBJ1-4
CASTRDKAGANVLTF	TGTGCCAGCACCCGCGACAAAGCTGGGGCCAACGTCCTGACTTTC	NA	TRBV2	NA	TRBJ2-6
CASSSGTFVDTQYF	TGTGCCAGCAGTTCCGGGACCTTTGTAGATACGCAGTATTTT	NA	TRBV2	NA	TRBJ2-3
CASSLVRGPNYEQYF	TGTGCCAGCAGCTTAGTTCGGGGGCCTAACTACGAGCAGTACTTC	NA	TRBV11-2	NA	TRBJ2-7
CASSDMGIGELFF	TGCGCCAGCAGTGACATGGGGATTGGGGAGCTGTTTTTT	NA	TRBV10-2	NA	TRBJ2-2
CASRELGPGNTIYF	TGTGCCAGCCGCGAGTTAGGCCCTGGAAACACCATATATTTT	NA	TRBV7-9	NA	TRBJ1-3
CASSASGQSEAFF	TGTGCCAGCAGTGCCTCCGGACAATCTGAAGCTTTCTTT	NA	TRBV6-1	NA	TRBJ1-1